This T cell receptor beta chain was found in a study of shared clonotypes between healthy human individuals. To note about this clone: Its target is not known.

Study findings and constraints: Naive subsets generally had larger estimated richness than memory subsets. The sole specimen, blood, was sampled, and tissue repertoires likely differ.

Positive CCR7 selection of CD45RO-negative cells yielded the naive CD8 cells, and terminally differentiated effector memory CD45RA+ cells were excluded. The assay was immunoSEQ multiplex PCR, and TCRdb's table has in-frame clones only and misses some. The sample includes roughly 2.1 million clones, roughly 91% seen only once; the top ten take about 1.8%. Germline lookup yields CDR1 SGHDT and CDR2 YYEEEE. The length of the CDR3 is 15 residues. J lost 6 bases, V lost 2 bases, and 10 bases had no gene match. Material: naive CD8+ T cells from PBMCs. The sequence derives from a man in his late teens or twenties in good health. Some clones in this sample may be carry-over from other donors' samples. The J gene is TRBJ1-2, the V gene TRBV5-6; TRBD1 matches at 7 bases. The DNA of the CDR3 is TGTGCCAGCAGCTTAATAAGACAGGGCGTCGATGGCTACACCTTC. Translated, it gives CASSLIRQGVDGYTF.